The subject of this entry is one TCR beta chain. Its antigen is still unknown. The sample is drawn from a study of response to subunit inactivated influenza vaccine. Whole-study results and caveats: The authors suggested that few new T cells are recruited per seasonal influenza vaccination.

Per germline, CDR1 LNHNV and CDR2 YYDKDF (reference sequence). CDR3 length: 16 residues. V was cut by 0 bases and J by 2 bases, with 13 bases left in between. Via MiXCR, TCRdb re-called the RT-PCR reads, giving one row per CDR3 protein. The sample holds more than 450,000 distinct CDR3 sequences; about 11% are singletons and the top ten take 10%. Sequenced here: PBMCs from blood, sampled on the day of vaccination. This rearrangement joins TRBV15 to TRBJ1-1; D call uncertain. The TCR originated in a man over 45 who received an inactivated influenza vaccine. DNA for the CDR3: TGTGCCACCAGCAGAGATAGGTTCAGAGGAAACACTGAAGCTTTCTTT. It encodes CATSRDRFRGNTEAFF.